This section outlines one T cell receptor beta chain sequence together with its context. The data originate from a study of blood T cell repertoires in COVID-19. For the study at large: Whether acute or convalescent, the COVID-19 samples came from the United States, Italy and Spain. The cDNA or gDNA used as material had been derived from T cells, B-cell-depleted T cells, or PBMCs.

Measured with immunoSEQ multiplex PCR; TCRdb has only the in-frame clones, and not every one. The repertoire holds 490,000 or so clones, with around 85% as singletons. The V gene lost 1 base and the J gene lost 0 bases, with 3 bases spanning the gap. CDR1 and CDR2 (germline): MGHRA, YSYEKL. This CDR3 contains 14 residues. Cohort 3 donors counted as recovered after two negative PCRs, clearance, or resolved symptoms. The chain recombines TRBV4-1 with TRBJ1-4; D call uncertain. This clonotype was obtained from a woman aged 55-69 years who had recovered from COVID-19. Sequenced: PBMCs or T cells enriched from blood (not recorded which). The DNA for the CDR3 is TGCGCCAGCAGCCAAGTCGCAACTAATGAAAAACTGTTTTTT. Protein sequence: CASSQVATNEKLFF.